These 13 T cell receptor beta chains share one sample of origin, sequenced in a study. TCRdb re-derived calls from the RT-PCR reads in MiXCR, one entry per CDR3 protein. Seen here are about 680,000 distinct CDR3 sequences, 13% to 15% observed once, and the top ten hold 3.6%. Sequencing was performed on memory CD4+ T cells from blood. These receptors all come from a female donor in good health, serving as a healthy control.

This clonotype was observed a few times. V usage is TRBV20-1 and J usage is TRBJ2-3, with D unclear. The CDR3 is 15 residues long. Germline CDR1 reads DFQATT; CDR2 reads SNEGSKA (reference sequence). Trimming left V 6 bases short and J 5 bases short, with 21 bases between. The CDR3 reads CSASKPATSRDTQYF. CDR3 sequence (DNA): TGCAGTGCGTCAAAACCCGCGACCAGCCGAGATACGCAGTATTTT.

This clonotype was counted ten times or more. For the CDR3, the DNA is TGCGCCAGCAGCCAAGAGATAGTACGTTGGCAGAATCCCGGGGAGCTGTTTTTT. Translating it yields CASSQEIVRWQNPGELFF. The chain employs TRBV4-3 and TRBJ2-2, with no clear D. The CDR3 extends over 18 amino acids. The germline V gene has CDR1 LGHNA and CDR2 YSLEER. Trimming left V 0 bases short and J 6 bases short, with 20 bases between.

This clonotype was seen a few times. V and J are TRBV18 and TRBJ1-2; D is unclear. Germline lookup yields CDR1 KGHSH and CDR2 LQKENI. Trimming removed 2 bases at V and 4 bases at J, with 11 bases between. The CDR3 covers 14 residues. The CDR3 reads CASSPSTDSYGYTF. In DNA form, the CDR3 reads TGTGCCAGCTCACCAAGCACAGACTCCTATGGCTACACCTTC.

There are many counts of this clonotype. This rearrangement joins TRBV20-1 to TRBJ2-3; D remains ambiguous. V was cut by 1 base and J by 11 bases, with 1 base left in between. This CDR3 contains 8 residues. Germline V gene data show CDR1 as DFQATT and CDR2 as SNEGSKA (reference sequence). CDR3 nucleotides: TGCAGTGCTAGAGGGCAGTATTTT. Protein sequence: CSARGQYF.

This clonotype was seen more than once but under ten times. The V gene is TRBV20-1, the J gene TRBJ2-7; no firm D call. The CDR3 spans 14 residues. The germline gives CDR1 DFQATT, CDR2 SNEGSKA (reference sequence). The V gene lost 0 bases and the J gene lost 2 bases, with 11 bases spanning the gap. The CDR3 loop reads CSARDRVLTYEQYF. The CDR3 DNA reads TGCAGTGCTAGAGATCGAGTGCTAACCTACGAGCAGTACTTC.

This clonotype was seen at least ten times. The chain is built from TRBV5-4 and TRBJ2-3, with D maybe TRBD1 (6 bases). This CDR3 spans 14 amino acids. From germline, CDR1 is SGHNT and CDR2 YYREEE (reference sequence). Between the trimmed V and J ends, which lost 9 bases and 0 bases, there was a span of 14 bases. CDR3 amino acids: CATKTGQSTDTQYF. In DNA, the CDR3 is TGTGCCACCAAGACTGGACAGAGCACAGATACGCAGTATTTT.

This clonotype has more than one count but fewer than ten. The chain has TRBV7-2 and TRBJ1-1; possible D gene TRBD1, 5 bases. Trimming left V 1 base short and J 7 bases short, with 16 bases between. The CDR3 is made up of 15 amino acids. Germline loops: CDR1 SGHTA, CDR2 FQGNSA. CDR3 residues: CASSLGPGTTYEAFF. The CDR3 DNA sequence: TGTGCCAGCAGCTTAGGTCCGGGGACGACGTATGAAGCTTTCTTT.

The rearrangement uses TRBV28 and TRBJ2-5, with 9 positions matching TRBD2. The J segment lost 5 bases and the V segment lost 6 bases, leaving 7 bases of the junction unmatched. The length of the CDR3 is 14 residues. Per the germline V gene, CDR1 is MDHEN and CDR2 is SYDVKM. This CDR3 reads CASRRAGGSETQYF. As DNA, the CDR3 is TGTGCCAGCAGACGGGCGGGAGGGTCGGAGACCCAGTACTTC. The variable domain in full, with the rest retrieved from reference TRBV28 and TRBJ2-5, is DVKVTQSSRYLVKRTGEKVFLECVQDMDHENMFWYRQDPGLGLRLIYFSYDVKMKEKGDIPEGYSVSREKKERFSLILESASTNQTSMYLCASRRAGGSETQYFGPGTRLLVL.

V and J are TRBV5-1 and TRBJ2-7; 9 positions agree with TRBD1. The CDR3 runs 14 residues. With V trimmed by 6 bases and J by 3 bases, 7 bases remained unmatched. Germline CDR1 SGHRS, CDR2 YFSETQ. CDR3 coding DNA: TGCGCCAGCACCGAACAGGGGGCGGGCTACGAGCAGTACTTC. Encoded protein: CASTEQGAGYEQYF.

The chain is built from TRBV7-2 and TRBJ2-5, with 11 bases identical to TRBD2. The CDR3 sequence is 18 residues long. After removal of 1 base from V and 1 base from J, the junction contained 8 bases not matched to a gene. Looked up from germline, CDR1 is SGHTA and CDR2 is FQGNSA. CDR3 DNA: TGTGCCAGCAGCTTAGGTACACTAGCGGGGGCTTCCCAAGAGACCCAGTACTTC. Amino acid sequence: CASSLGTLAGASQETQYF.

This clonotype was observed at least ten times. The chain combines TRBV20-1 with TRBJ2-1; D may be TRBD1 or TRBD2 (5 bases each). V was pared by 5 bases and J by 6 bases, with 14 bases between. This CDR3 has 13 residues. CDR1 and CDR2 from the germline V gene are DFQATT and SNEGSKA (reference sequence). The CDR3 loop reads CSACRDLRNEQFF. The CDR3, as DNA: TGCAGTGCTTGCCGGGACCTGCGCAATGAGCAGTTCTTC.

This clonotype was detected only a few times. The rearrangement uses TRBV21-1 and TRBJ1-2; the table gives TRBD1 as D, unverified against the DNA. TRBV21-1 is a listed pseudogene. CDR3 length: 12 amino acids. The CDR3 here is CASLWTDSGYTF. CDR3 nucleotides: TGTGCCAGCCTGTGGACAGACTCTGGCTACACCTTC.

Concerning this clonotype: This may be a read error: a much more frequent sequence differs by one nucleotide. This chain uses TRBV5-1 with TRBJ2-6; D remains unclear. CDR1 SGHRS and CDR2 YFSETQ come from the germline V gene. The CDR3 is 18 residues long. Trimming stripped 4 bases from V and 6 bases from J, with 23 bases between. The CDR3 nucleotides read TGCGCCAGCAGCCAAGCCTTAGGAGAGTTCGGAGAGGCCAACGTCCTGACTTTC. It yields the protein CASSQALGEFGEANVLTF.